One sample yielded the 30 T cell receptor beta chains listed below, sequenced in a study of blood T cell repertoires in COVID-19 (dated by TCRdb to the early 2020s). The library was made by the immunoSEQ multiplex PCR assay. TCRdb provides this immuneACCESS table in a form limited to in-frame rearrangements. Some clones are lacking; in checked studies, under half of them reflect an unresolved V gene, and why the rest are absent is not known. This sample lists about 280,000 clones; about 85% were detected once. Together, the top ten hold roughly 13% of the sample. Sequenced sample: peripheral blood. The receptor source for this set is a human donor in a cohort sampled during active COVID-19.

V gene TRBV29-1 combines with J gene TRBJ2-7, with a tentative D call TRBD2 (6 bases). The CDR3 is made up of 13 amino acids. With 7 bases removed from V and 2 bases from J, the gap between germline ends came to 15 bases. Germline CDR1 reads SQVTM; CDR2 reads ANQGSEA. CDR3 DNA sequence: TGCAGCGCCGCTGGGACTCCCACCTACGAGCAGTACTTC. Translation: CSAAGTPTYEQYF.

The chain employs TRBV27 and TRBJ2-1, with 14 bases lining up with TRBD2. Germline V gene sequence: CDR1 MNHEY, CDR2 SMNVEV (reference sequence). The J segment lost 6 bases and the V segment lost 5 bases, leaving 9 bases of the junction unmatched. This CDR3 is built from 17 residues. CDR3 DNA sequence: TGTGCCAGCAGTCCGGGACTAGCGGGAGTTTTAGGCAATGAGCAGTTCTTC. The encoded protein is CASSPGLAGVLGNEQFF.

This clone was counted a single time. V gene TRBV5-1 combines with J gene TRBJ1-1; a possible D gene is TRBD1 (6 bases). V lost 4 bases, J lost 6 bases, and 16 bases lay in between. The CDR3 is made up of 14 amino acids. The V gene's germline CDR1 is SGHRS and CDR2 YFSETQ. In nucleotides, the CDR3 is TGCGCCAGCAGCACAAGAACAGGGACCGCTGAAGCTTTCTTT. This gives the protein CASSTRTGTAEAFF.

The chain recombines TRBV6-5 with TRBJ2-7, with 8 bases identical to TRBD1. CDR3 length equals 12 residues. Per germline, CDR1 MNHEY and CDR2 SVGAGI. J gave up 5 bases and V 5 bases, and 2 bases lay outside the gene matches. The CDR3 is CASSLQGDEQYF. The CDR3 DNA follows: TGTGCCAGCAGTCTACAGGGGGACGAGCAGTACTTC.

About this clone: No DNA is shown, since the ends of the CDR3 on it are uncertain; the CDR3 is the one TCRdb lists. V gene TRBV28 combines with J gene TRBJ2-1; TRBD1 reflects the table's D call only, with no check against the DNA. The length of the CDR3 is 13 amino acids, counting both ends. The germline gives CDR1 MDHEN, CDR2 SYDVKM. Here the CDR3 reads CASSFFGQGVQFF.

This chain links TRBV7-8 with TRBJ2-4; D remains ambiguous. V lost 2 bases to trimming and J lost 6 bases, with 11 bases between them. This CDR3 is built from 14 residues. Germline CDR1 is SGHVS and CDR2 is FQNEAQ. The chain's CDR3 is CASSLSGPGNIQYF. The CDR3 DNA follows: TGTGCCAGCAGCTTAAGTGGTCCGGGAAACATTCAGTACTTC.

This clone was seen only once. The chain couples TRBV15 to TRBJ2-3; D is perhaps TRBD2 (5 bases). Trimming removed 0 bases at V and 0 bases at J, with 10 bases between. Germline CDR1 LNHNV, CDR2 YYDKDF (reference sequence). The CDR3 has 16 amino acids. The CDR3 here is CATSRERDSSTDTQYF. The CDR3 bases are TGTGCCACCAGCAGAGAACGGGATTCTAGCACAGATACGCAGTATTTT. The full variable domain, rest sourced from reference TRBV15 and TRBJ2-3, is DAMVIQNPRYQVTQFGKPVTLSCSQTLNHNVMYWYQQKSSQAPKLLFHYYDKDFNNEADTPDNFQSRRPNTSFCFLDIRSPGLGDTAMYLCATSRERDSSTDTQYFGPGTRLTVL.

This chain links TRBV7-8 with TRBJ2-3; 9 bases align to TRBD1. Germline CDR1 SGHVS, CDR2 FQNEAQ. V lost 5 bases, J lost 3 bases, and 12 bases stayed unmatched. The CDR3 is 17 amino acids. CDR3 protein: CASSRLRRDRGTDTQYF. Here the CDR3 DNA reads TGTGCCAGCAGCCGGCTGCGGCGAGACAGGGGGACAGATACGCAGTATTTT.

The chain employs TRBV29-1 and TRBJ1-5; 11 nucleotides align to TRBD1. Germline values: CDR1 SQVTM, CDR2 ANQGSEA. The CDR3 spans 13 residues. Losses at the gene ends were 7 bases for V and 7 bases for J; bases not matched to a gene: 6. The CDR3 protein is CSAGQGAGQPQHF. The CDR3 nucleotides are TGCAGCGCAGGACAGGGGGCAGGCCAGCCCCAGCATTTT. Full variable domain (rest looked up from reference TRBV29-1 and TRBJ1-5): SAVISQKPSRDICQRGTSLTIQCQVDSQVTMMFWYRQQPGQSLTLIATANQGSEATYESGFVIDKFPISRPNLTFSTLTVSNMSPEDSSIYLCSAGQGAGQPQHFGDGTRLSIL.

The chain employs TRBV6-2 or TRBV6-3 and TRBJ2-7; 8 bases are a match to TRBD2. Germline lookup yields CDR1 MNHEY and CDR2 SVGEGT. CDR3 length equals 14 residues. Trimming cost V 2 bases and J 5 bases; bases outside gene matches: 5. CDR3 bases: TGTGCCAGCAGTTACGCTGGCGGGAGGAACGAGCAGTACTTC. This sequence encodes CASSYAGGRNEQYF.

This chain joins TRBV16 and TRBJ2-3; 10 positions agree with TRBD1. Unmatched junction bases numbered 3, after V lost 4 bases and J lost 5 bases. Germline lookup yields CDR1 KGHSY and CDR2 FQNENV. The CDR3 extends over 14 amino acids. CDR3 coding DNA: TGTGCCAGCAGCCGACAGGGGGCCGGAGATACGCAGTATTTT. Protein sequence: CASSRQGAGDTQYF.

This sequence joins TRBV7-9 and TRBJ1-1; D may be TRBD1 (5 bases). V lost 4 bases, J lost 4 bases, and 16 bases lay in between. The CDR3 runs to 15 residues. In germline, CDR1 is SEHNR, CDR2 FQNEAQ (reference sequence). The CDR3: CASSSLVGGGTEAFF. The CDR3 bases are TGTGCCAGCAGCTCCCTTGTTGGGGGGGGCACTGAAGCTTTCTTT.

The chain is built from TRBV5-1 and TRBJ2-7; 11 bases fit TRBD2. The germline gives CDR1 SGHRS, CDR2 YFSETQ. The CDR3 totals 15 residues. J was trimmed by 6 bases and V by 4 bases; bases with no gene match: 9. Here the CDR3 DNA reads TGCGCCAGCAGCATTAGCGGGAGGGCCGGGAGCGAGCAGTACTTC. This codes for CASSISGRAGSEQYF. The complete variable domain, with remaining parts taken from reference TRBV5-1 and TRBJ2-7, reads KAGVTQTPRYLIKTRGQQVTLSCSPISGHRSVSWYQQTPGQGLQFLFEYFSETQRNKGNFPGRFSGRQFSNSRSEMNVSTLELGDSALYLCASSISGRAGSEQYFGPGTRLTVT.

CDR3 nucleotide sequence: TGCGCCAGCAGCCCCCAAGAGGGCACGGGAGGGCCAAGGAGCTCCTACAATGAGCAGTTCTTC. Amino acids: CASSPQEGTGGPRSSYNEQFF. The V call is TRBV4-1, the J call TRBJ2-1, with TRBD2 matching 8 bases. The germline gives CDR1 MGHRA, CDR2 YSYEKL. This CDR3 region has 21 residues. V was pared by 4 bases and J by 0 bases, with 20 bases of the junction left unmatched.

The chain has TRBV27 and TRBJ2-1; a possible D gene is TRBD1 (6 bases). Trimming removed 3 bases at V and 3 bases at J, with 12 bases between. Germline CDR1 reads MNHEY; CDR2 reads SMNVEV (reference sequence). CDR3 length: 15 amino acids. The CDR3: CASSFTGWDYNEQFF. CDR3 sequence (DNA): TGTGCCAGCAGTTTTACAGGGTGGGACTACAATGAGCAGTTCTTC.

This chain joins TRBV5-1 and TRBJ2-7; D possibly corresponds to TRBD1 (6 bases). The CDR3 sequence is 15 residues long. V was cut by 0 bases and J by 4 bases, with 14 bases left in between. Germline V gene data show CDR1 as SGHRS and CDR2 as YFSETQ. The CDR3 region is CASSLVTGLIYEQYF. The CDR3 nucleotides are TGCGCCAGCAGCTTGGTGACAGGTCTGATATACGAGCAGTACTTC.

The table lists this clone with a count of one. The chain carries TRBV23-1 and TRBJ2-7; D remains ambiguous. TRBV23-1 is an open reading frame, and its role is uncertain. CDR3 length: 9 amino acids. Trimming removed 11 bases at V and 4 bases at J, with 6 bases between. The chain's CDR3 is CAGQYEQYF. In nucleotides, the CDR3 is TGCGCCGGCCAGTACGAGCAGTACTTC.

On this clone itself: At one end, the junction sequence differs from germline, possibly due to a read error. The genes are TRBV7-7 and TRBJ2-5, with 9 bases fitting TRBD2. The length of the CDR3 is 18 residues. Germline-derived CDR1 and CDR2 are SSHAT and FNYEAQ (reference sequence). CDR3 DNA: TGTGCTAGCAGCTTAGTAACAGGACTAGCGCCAAATCAAGAGACCCAGTACTTC. Protein product: CASSLVTGLAPNQETQYF.

This clone was seen once. This chain joins TRBV28 and TRBJ1-5; possible D gene TRBD1, 6 bases. The V and J ends lost 6 bases and 4 bases respectively, with 16 bases between them. This CDR3 spans 15 amino acids. Germline V lookup: CDR1 MDHEN, CDR2 SYDVKM. Here the CDR3 reads CASSSPPGVNQPQHF. The CDR3 bases are TGTGCCAGCAGCTCCCCTCCAGGGGTTAATCAGCCCCAGCATTTT.

V gene TRBV29-1 combines with J gene TRBJ1-1; possible D gene TRBD1, 6 bases. CDR1 is SQVTM and CDR2 is ANQGSEA in the germline V gene. The CDR3 contains 13 residues. V was cut by 7 bases and J by 2 bases, with 14 bases left in between. The CDR3 bases are TGCAGCGCTGGACAGCCGTCCAACACTGAAGCTTTCTTT. Amino acids: CSAGQPSNTEAFF. Full variable domain (missing parts from reference TRBV29-1 and TRBJ1-1): SAVISQKPSRDICQRGTSLTIQCQVDSQVTMMFWYRQQPGQSLTLIATANQGSEATYESGFVIDKFPISRPNLTFSTLTVSNMSPEDSSIYLCSAGQPSNTEAFFGQGTRLTVV.

The V call is TRBV5-4, the J call TRBJ2-7, with 9 nucleotides matching TRBD1. Germline-derived CDR1 and CDR2 are SGHNT and YYREEE (reference sequence). Trimming took 3 bases from V and 3 from J; bases not matched to a gene: 4. The CDR3 sequence is 14 residues long. The CDR3 DNA is TGTGCCAGCAGCTCCGGGACAGGGCTCTACGAGCAGTACTTC. Protein: CASSSGTGLYEQYF.

The rearrangement uses TRBV6-2 or TRBV6-3 and TRBJ2-7, with no clear D. The CDR3 covers 12 residues. Trimming left V 5 bases short and J 4 bases short, with 9 bases between. Germline V CDR1 and CDR2: MNHEY, SVGEGT. CDR3 in amino acids: CASSLLGYEQYF. The CDR3 region has the DNA TGTGCCAGCAGTCTCCTAGGTTACGAGCAGTACTTC.

The rearrangement joins TRBV9 to TRBJ2-2, with TRBD2 identical over 9 bases. The ends lost 4 bases at V and 9 bases at J; junction bases unmatched: 7. This CDR3 comprises 14 residues. CDR1 is SGDLS and CDR2 is YYNGEE in the germline V gene. In DNA form, the CDR3 reads TGTGCCAGCAGCCCGACTAGCGGAGGTCGGGAGCTGTTTTTT. This encodes CASSPTSGGRELFF.

A note on this clone: The sample contains more than one DNA sequence encoding this CDR3. The genes are TRBV5-1 and TRBJ2-1; the match to TRBD2 covers 8 bases. Germline CDR1 and CDR2: SGHRS and YFSETQ. The CDR3 has 15 residues. Unmatched junction bases numbered 7, after V lost 4 bases and J lost 4 bases. The CDR3 sequence: CASSPGLVSYNEQFF. The CDR3 DNA reads as TGCGCCAGCAGCCCGGGACTAGTCAGTTACAATGAGCAGTTCTTC.

This chain uses TRBV7-2 with TRBJ2-5; the D gene is possibly TRBD1 (6 bases). Trimming took off 4 bases at V and 4 bases at J, with 10 bases between the two ends. The CDR3 totals 13 residues. Germline CDR1 SGHTA, CDR2 FQGNSA. The CDR3 sequence is CASSYRDIETQYF. CDR3 bases: TGTGCCAGCAGCTACCGGGACATAGAGACCCAGTACTTC.

This rearrangement joins TRBV7-2 to TRBJ1-6; D gene uncertain. The ends were cut back, 4 bases at V and 13 bases at J, with 17 bases in the middle. Per germline, CDR1 SGHTA and CDR2 FQGNSA. The CDR3 sequence is 14 residues long. For the CDR3, the DNA is TGTGCCAGCAGCTACTCGGACTCGAGCTCCCCCCTCCACTTT. Translated: CASSYSDSSSPLHF.

CDR3 loop: CASSLSTAGVYEQYF. The CDR3 DNA reads as TGTGCCAGCAGCTTATCAACAGCGGGAGTCTACGAGCAGTACTTC. The chain is built from TRBV7-2 and TRBJ2-7; 8 nucleotides line up with TRBD2. Germline loops: CDR1 SGHTA, CDR2 FQGNSA. V dropped 2 bases and J dropped 3; count of bases not matched to a gene: 6. There are 15 residues in the CDR3.

The chain employs TRBV2 and TRBJ2-4, with 9 bases fitting TRBD2. The CDR3 runs 14 residues. Unmatched junction bases numbered 9, after V lost 7 bases and J lost 8 bases. Germline CDR1 SNHLY, CDR2 FYNNEI. CDR3 DNA sequence: TGTGCCAGCATGGAGCGGGAGGTAAAGGACATTCAGTACTTC. Its protein is CASMEREVKDIQYF.

The chain employs TRBV7-2 and TRBJ2-3, with D perhaps TRBD2 (5 bases). The CDR3 is 14 residues long. Trimming took 5 bases from V and 1 from J, leaving 10 bases between them. Germline values: CDR1 SGHTA, CDR2 FQGNSA. CDR3 DNA sequence: TGTGCCAGCAGCCAGCGGTGGGGCACAGATACGCAGTATTTT. This gives the protein CASSQRWGTDTQYF.

The chain joins TRBV29-1 to TRBJ2-5, with D maybe TRBD1 (5 bases). V was cut by 8 bases and J by 5 bases, with 12 bases left in between. This CDR3 region has 11 residues. The germline V gene has CDR1 SQVTM and CDR2 ANQGSEA. CDR3 nucleotides: TGCAGCTCATGGAAGGGGGAGACCCAGTACTTC. Translated, it gives CSSWKGETQYF.